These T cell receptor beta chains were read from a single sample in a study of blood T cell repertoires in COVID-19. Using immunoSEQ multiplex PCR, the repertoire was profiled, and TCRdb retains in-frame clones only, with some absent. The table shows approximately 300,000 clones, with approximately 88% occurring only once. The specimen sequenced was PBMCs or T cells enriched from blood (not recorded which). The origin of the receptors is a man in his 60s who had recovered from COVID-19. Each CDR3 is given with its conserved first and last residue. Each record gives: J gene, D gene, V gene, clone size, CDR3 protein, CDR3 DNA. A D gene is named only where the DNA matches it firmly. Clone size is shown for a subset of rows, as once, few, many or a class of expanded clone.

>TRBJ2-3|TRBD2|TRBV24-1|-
CATSELAGSGTDTQYF
TGTGCCACCAGTGAACTAGCGGGAAGTGGCACAGATACGCAGTATTTT
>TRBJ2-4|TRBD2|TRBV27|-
CASSLFSGRGEGNIQYF
TGTGCCAGCAGTTTATTTAGCGGGAGGGGCGAGGGAAACATTCAGTACTTC
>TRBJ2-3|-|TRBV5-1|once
CASSLAGTDTQYF
TGCGCCAGCAGCTTGGCGGGCACAGATACGCAGTATTTT
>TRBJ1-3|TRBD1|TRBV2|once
CASRGGGQGSGNTIYF
TGTGCCAGCAGGGGGGGTGGACAGGGGAGCGGAAACACCATATATTTT
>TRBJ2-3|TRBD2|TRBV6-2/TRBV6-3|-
CASSQRARTSGRIDTQYF
TGTGCCAGCAGTCAACGAGCCAGGACTAGCGGGAGAATAGATACGCAGTATTTT
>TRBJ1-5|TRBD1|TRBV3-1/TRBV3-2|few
CASSTGTGDDQPQHF
TGTGCCAGCAGCACTGGGACAGGGGACGATCAGCCCCAGCATTTT
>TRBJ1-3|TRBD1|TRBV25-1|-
CASSTGVGNTIYF
TGTGCCAGCAGTACAGGGGTAGGAAACACCATATATTTT
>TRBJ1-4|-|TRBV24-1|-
CATRDSRNEKLFF
TGTGCCACCAGGGACAGCCGGAATGAAAAACTGTTTTTT
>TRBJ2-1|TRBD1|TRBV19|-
CASSTTGGLLFTEQFF
TGTGCCAGTAGTACTACAGGGGGCCTCCTTTTTACGGAGCAGTTCTTC
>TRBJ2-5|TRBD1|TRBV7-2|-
CASSAGQGRETQYF
TGTGCCAGCAGCGCAGGACAGGGCCGGGAGACCCAGTACTTC
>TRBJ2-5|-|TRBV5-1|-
CASSSPAGQETQYF
TGCGCCAGCAGCTCCCCGGCAGGTCAAGAGACCCAGTACTTC
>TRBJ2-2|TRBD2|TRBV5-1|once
CASSLVAGHGELFF
TGCGCCAGCAGCTTGGTAGCGGGACACGGGGAGCTGTTTTTT
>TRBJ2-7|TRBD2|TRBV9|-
CASSVGGSGSYEQYF
TGTGCCAGCAGCGTAGGTGGTAGCGGGAGCTACGAGCAGTACTTC
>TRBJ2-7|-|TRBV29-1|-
CSGRTGSGTYEQYF
TGCAGCGGACGAACAGGGTCTGGAACCTACGAGCAGTACTTC
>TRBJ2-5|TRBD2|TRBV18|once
CASSPGTSGRAITQYF
TGTGCCAGCTCACCCGGGACTAGCGGCCGGGCAATAACCCAGTACTTC
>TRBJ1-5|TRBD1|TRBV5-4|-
CASSEGQAGQPQHF
TGTGCCAGCAGCGAAGGACAGGCTGGTCAGCCCCAGCATTTT
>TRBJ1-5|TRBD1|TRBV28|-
CASTYRGSNQPQHF
TGTGCCAGCACCTACAGGGGAAGCAATCAGCCCCAGCATTTT
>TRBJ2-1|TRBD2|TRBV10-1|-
CASSESEVAGAGEQFF
TGCGCCAGCAGTGAGTCGGAAGTAGCGGGAGCTGGTGAGCAGTTCTTC
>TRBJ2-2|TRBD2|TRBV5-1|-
CASSFLAGSNTGELFF
TGCGCCAGCAGCTTCCTAGCGGGATCGAACACCGGGGAGCTGTTTTTT
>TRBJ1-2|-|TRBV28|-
CASSSREGKNYGYTF
TGTGCCAGCAGCAGTCGGGAGGGCAAGAACTATGGCTACACCTTC
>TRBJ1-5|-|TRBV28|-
CASSRSANQPQHF
TGTGCCAGCAGTCGATCCGCGAATCAGCCCCAGCATTTT
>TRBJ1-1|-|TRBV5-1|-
CASSTGLGILNTEAFF
TGCGCCAGCAGCACGGGACTGGGGATTTTGAACACTGAAGCTTTCTTT